Listed below are T cell receptor beta chains from one sample, sequenced in a study of CD8 T cells in ankylosing spondylitis. A single record per CDR3 protein comes from TCRdb applying MiXCR to the 5' RACE reads. The sample lists about 450,000 distinct CDR3 sequences; more than 25% were seen once. Sequencing was carried out using blood, either unsorted or a sorted T cell fraction (not recorded which). These receptors came from a male donor with ankylosing spondylitis. Each CDR3 is given with its conserved first and last residue. A D gene is named only where the DNA matches it firmly. Only some rows state a clone size, as once, few, many or a class for expanded clones.

>.|TRBD1|TRBV5-1|TRBJ2-7
CASSQPKGQSYEQYF
TGCGCCAGCAGTCAACCGAAGGGACAGTCCTACGAGCAGTACTTC
>.|.|TRBV20-1|TRBJ2-1
CSARSAGRSSYNEQFF
TGCAGTGCTAGATCGGCCGGGAGATCCTCCTACAATGAGCAGTTCTTC
>few|.|TRBV18|TRBJ1-2
CASSPPGAGDNGYTF
TGTGCCAGCTCACCACCGGGGGCAGGGGATAATGGCTACACCTTC
>many|TRBD2|TRBV20-1|TRBJ2-3
CSARPRTSTDTQYF
TGCAGTGCTAGACCGAGGACTAGTACAGATACGCAGTATTTT
>.|.|TRBV29-1|TRBJ2-5
CSVASGPQETQYF
TGCAGCGTTGCGTCCGGCCCTCAAGAGACCCAGTACTTC
>.|.|TRBV6-2/TRBV6-3|TRBJ2-3
CASSAGQRRQDTQYF
TGTGCCAGCAGTGCGGGACAGAGACGCCAAGATACGCAGTATTTT
>once|.|TRBV3-1|TRBJ2-1
CASSHGEDYNEQFF
TGTGCCAGCAGCCATGGGGAGGACTACAATGAGCAGTTCTTC
>.|TRBD2|TRBV5-1|TRBJ2-3
CASRSGLAGETDTQYF
TGCGCCAGCAGATCGGGACTAGCGGGAGAGACAGATACGCAGTATTTT
>.|.|TRBV6-1|TRBJ2-5
CASSRDHQETQYF
TGTGCCAGCAGCAGGGACCACCAAGAGACCCAGTACTTC
>many|TRBD2|TRBV7-7|TRBJ2-3
CASSMGLAASTDTQYF
TGTGCCAGCAGCATGGGACTAGCGGCGAGCACAGATACGCAGTATTTT
>few|.|TRBV25-1|TRBJ2-2
CASSGRDRTGGGELFF
TGTGCCAGCAGTGGCCGGGACCGCACCGGGGGCGGGGAGCTGTTTTTT
>.|TRBD1|TRBV4-2|TRBJ1-1
CASSQVGTGLNTEAFF
TGTGCCAGCAGCCAAGTTGGGACAGGGTTGAACACTGAAGCTTTCTTT
>.|TRBD2|TRBV24-1|TRBJ2-1
CATSDLRTSGSNEQFF
TGTGCCACCAGTGATTTGCGGACTAGCGGATCTAATGAGCAGTTCTTC
>.|TRBD1|TRBV24-1|TRBJ2-1
CATSDLAGGSYNEQFF
TGTGCCACCAGTGATCTGGCAGGGGGCTCCTACAATGAGCAGTTCTTC
>few|.|TRBV5-6|TRBJ2-2
CASSLYRVGAGELFF
TGTGCCAGCAGCTTGTACAGGGTTGGAGCCGGGGAGCTGTTTTTT
>.|.|TRBV20-1|TRBJ1-5
CSARVFTVADRASQHF
TGCAGTGCTAGAGTTTTTACTGTGGCCGATAGAGCGTCCCAGCATTTT
>few|.|TRBV7-2|TRBJ2-1
CASSRGRVIYNEQFF
TGTGCCAGCAGCCGTGGAAGGGTAATCTACAATGAGCAGTTCTTC
>many|.|TRBV4-1|TRBJ1-5
CASSQTEIYSNQPQHF
TGCGCCAGCAGCCAGACGGAGATCTATAGCAATCAGCCCCAGCATTTT
>.|.|TRBV7-2|TRBJ2-7
CASSVSGTATYEQYF
TGTGCCAGCAGCGTTTCCGGGACGGCTACCTACGAGCAGTACTTC
>many|.|TRBV5-1|TRBJ1-1
CASSPTGTGTEAFF
TGCGCCAGCAGCCCCACAGGGACGGGCACTGAAGCTTTCTTT
>few|.|TRBV29-1|TRBJ2-7
CSVGGASYEQYF
TGCAGCGTTGGAGGGGCGTCCTACGAGCAGTACTTC
>few|TRBD2|TRBV6-2/TRBV6-3|TRBJ2-2
CASRETGTSSTGELFF
TGTGCCAGCAGAGAGACAGGGACTAGCAGTACCGGGGAGCTGTTTTTT
>.|TRBD1|TRBV4-2|TRBJ1-5
CASSPYGQVQEQPQHF
TGTGCCAGCAGCCCCTACGGACAGGTACAAGAACAGCCCCAGCATTTT
>.|TRBD1|TRBV6-5|TRBJ1-2
CASSYADRGRGYTF
TGTGCCAGCAGTTACGCGGACAGGGGGCGAGGCTACACCTTC
>few|.|TRBV5-1|TRBJ2-2
CASNRASAYTGELLF
TGCGCCTCTAACCGGGCTAGCGCCTACACCGGGGAGCTGCTTTTT
>.|.|TRBV18|TRBJ2-1
CASSPRDYGEQFF
TGTGCCAGCTCACCTCGCGACTACGGTGAGCAGTTCTTC
>.|.|TRBV4-1|TRBJ1-3
CASSQDYRQASGNTIYF
TGCGCCAGCAGCCAAGATTATCGGCAGGCCTCTGGAAACACCATATATTTT
>few|TRBD2|TRBV11-2|TRBJ2-7
CASSPVLRGGPRSSYEQYF
TGTGCCAGCAGTCCTGTCTTGCGGGGGGGTCCTCGGAGCTCCTACGAGCAGTACTTC
>.|TRBD2|TRBV10-3|TRBJ2-5
CAISDGVSGASETQYF
TGTGCCATCAGTGATGGGGTTAGCGGGGCGTCCGAGACCCAGTACTTC
>few|.|TRBV11-3|TRBJ2-1
CASSFRLVRNEQFF
TGTGCCAGCAGCTTTCGACTAGTTCGGAATGAGCAGTTCTTC
>many|.|TRBV12-3/TRBV12-4|TRBJ1-1
CASSLGYTEAFF
TGTGCCAGCAGCCTTGGGTATACTGAAGCTTTCTTT
>few|.|TRBV6-6|TRBJ1-1
CASSYSWNTEAFF
TGTGCCAGCAGTTACTCCTGGAACACTGAAGCTTTCTTT
>.|TRBD1|TRBV24-1|TRBJ2-5
CATSDQTGGIRETQYF
TGTGCCACCAGTGACCAGACAGGGGGCATTCGAGAGACCCAGTACTTC
>.|.|TRBV7-2|TRBJ1-5
CASSSGSGQPQHF
TGTGCCAGCAGCTCAGGGTCTGGGCAGCCCCAGCATTTT
>few|.|TRBV7-2|TRBJ2-3
CASRVTDTQYF
TGTGCCAGCCGGGTCACAGATACGCAGTATTTT
>.|.|TRBV7-9|TRBJ2-3
CASSLEGLATDTQYF
TGTGCCAGCAGCTTGGAGGGGTTAGCCACAGATACGCAGTATTTT
>few|.|TRBV29-1|TRBJ1-2
CSVGGFDYGYTF
TGCAGCGTCGGGGGGTTCGACTATGGCTACACCTTC
>many|TRBD2|TRBV29-1|TRBJ2-3
CSAALPAGAADTQYF
TGCAGCGCGGCCTTGCCTGCGGGAGCGGCAGATACGCAGTATTTT
>.|.|TRBV5-1|TRBJ1-2
CASSSGMQSANYGYTF
TGCGCCAGCAGCTCGGGTATGCAGTCAGCTAACTATGGCTACACCTTC
>few|.|TRBV18|TRBJ2-1
CASSRPDREQFF
TGTGCCAGCTCACGGCCAGACAGGGAGCAGTTCTTC
>.|.|TRBV7-2|TRBJ1-1
CASSLVRGPNTEAFF
TGTGCCAGCAGCTTAGTTCGGGGACCGAACACTGAAGCTTTCTTT
>few|TRBD1|TRBV28|TRBJ1-1
CASSLIGQGFTEAFF
TGTGCCAGCAGTTTAATTGGACAGGGTTTCACTGAAGCTTTCTTT
>.|TRBD1|TRBV15|TRBJ2-5
CATSRPRDRGRETQYF
TGTGCCACCAGCAGACCTAGGGACAGGGGACGGGAGACCCAGTACTTC
>.|.|TRBV7-2|TRBJ1-3
CASSLLAETGNTIYF
TGTGCCAGCAGCTTATTGGCGGAGACTGGAAACACCATATATTTT
>.|TRBD2|TRBV10-3|TRBJ2-3
CAIGAGTSTDTQYF
TGTGCCATCGGAGCGGGGACTAGCACAGATACGCAGTATTTT
>few|.|TRBV7-9|TRBJ2-1
CASRPLTSEQFF
TGTGCCAGCAGACCCCTGACGAGTGAGCAGTTCTTC
>few|TRBD1|TRBV20-1|TRBJ1-5
CSASTGSTQPQHF
TGCAGTGCTTCGACAGGGTCCACTCAGCCCCAGCATTTT
>.|.|TRBV5-1|TRBJ2-3
CASSLTPDTQYF
TGCGCCAGCAGCTTGACCCCAGATACGCAGTATTTT
>.|.|TRBV7-9|TRBJ2-1
CASSLAASSSYNEQFF
TGTGCCAGCAGCTTAGCCGCTAGCAGCTCCTACAATGAGCAGTTCTTC
>.|TRBD2|TRBV12-3/TRBV12-4|TRBJ2-2
CASSLPLPSGNKRELFF
TGTGCCAGCAGTTTACCGCTTCCTAGCGGGAATAAGCGGGAGCTGTTTTTT
>many|TRBD2|TRBV2|TRBJ2-2
CASRTGTSGSPGELFF
TGTGCCAGCAGGACCGGGACTAGCGGGAGTCCCGGGGAGCTGTTTTTT
>many|TRBD1|TRBV5-1|TRBJ2-3
CASSWTDRGDTQYF
TGCGCCAGCAGCTGGACGGACAGGGGAGATACGCAGTATTTT
>.|.|TRBV11-1|TRBJ2-5
CASSLLVGEVETQYF
TGTGCCAGCAGCTTATTGGTGGGGGAAGTGGAGACCCAGTACTTC
>few|TRBD2|TRBV20-1|TRBJ2-3
CSARDSGRVDTQYF
TGCAGTGCTAGAGATAGCGGGAGGGTTGATACGCAGTATTTT
>.|.|TRBV18|TRBJ2-7
CASSPTGPVSYEQYF
TGTGCCAGCTCACCAACGGGACCGGTCTCCTACGAGCAGTACTTC